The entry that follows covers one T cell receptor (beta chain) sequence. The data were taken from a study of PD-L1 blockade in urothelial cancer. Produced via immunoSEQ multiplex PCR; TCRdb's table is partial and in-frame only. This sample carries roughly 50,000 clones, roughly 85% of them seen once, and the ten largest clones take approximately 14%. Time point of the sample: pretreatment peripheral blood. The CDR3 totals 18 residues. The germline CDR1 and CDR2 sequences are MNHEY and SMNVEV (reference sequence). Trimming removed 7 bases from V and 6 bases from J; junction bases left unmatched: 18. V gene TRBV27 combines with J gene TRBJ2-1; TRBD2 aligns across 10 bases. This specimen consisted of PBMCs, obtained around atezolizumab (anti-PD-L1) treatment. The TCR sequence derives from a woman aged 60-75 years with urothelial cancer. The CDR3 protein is CASTNFPWASGSGNEQFF. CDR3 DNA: TGTGCCAGCACCAATTTCCCTTGGGCTAGCGGGAGTGGCAATGAGCAGTTCTTC.